Following are 24 T cell receptor beta chains from one sample sequenced in a study of Ad26.COV2.S vaccination and SARS-CoV-2 variants. Assay: immunoSEQ multiplex PCR; the TCRdb copy retains only in-frame clones and omits some. This table has a few hundred thousand clones, about nine tenths appearing once. The treatment here: about 20 received Ad26.COV2.S at low or high dose, single or two shots; 5 received placebo; per-sample allocation not given. At day 63 after the first vaccine or placebo injection, samples were drawn. The material sequenced was peripheral blood, taken in a trial of Ad26.COV2.S vaccine versus placebo. These receptors all come from a person aged 18-65 years who received the Ad26.COV2.S COVID-19 vaccine or a placebo.

The CDR3 nucleotides are TGTGCCAGCAGCTTACCCCGACAGGGGGTGCGGGAGCAGTACTTC. It encodes CASSLPRQGVREQYF. The V call is TRBV7-9, the J call TRBJ2-7, with 9 bases fitting TRBD1. CDR1 SEHNR and CDR2 FQNEAQ come from the germline V gene (reference sequence). This CDR3 has 15 amino acids. J lost 7 bases, V lost 2 bases, and 9 bases had no gene match. The complete variable domain, with remaining parts taken from reference TRBV7-9 and TRBJ2-7, reads DTGVSQNPRHKITKRGQNVTFRCDPISEHNRLYWYRQTLGQGPEFLTYFQNEAQLEKSRLLSDRFSAERPKGSFSTLEIQRTEQGDSAMYLCASSLPRQGVREQYFGPGTRLTVT.

This clone was seen only a few times. This sequence joins TRBV7-2 and TRBJ2-5; 9 nucleotides match TRBD2. Germline assignment: CDR1 SGHTA and CDR2 FQGNSA. With V trimmed by 2 bases and J by 4 bases, 5 bases remained unmatched. This CDR3 spans 15 amino acids. The CDR3 DNA reads as TGTGCCAGCAGCTTATGGACTAGCGTCCCAGAGACCCAGTACTTC. Its protein product is CASSLWTSVPETQYF.

The chain recombines TRBV13 with TRBJ1-1; no clear D. V was cut by 0 bases and J by 1 base, with 9 bases left in between. The CDR3 runs to 15 residues. The germline V gene encodes CDR1 PRHDT and CDR2 FYEKMQ (reference sequence). CDR3 residues: CASSLGSLGNTEAFF. The CDR3 region has the DNA TGTGCCAGCAGCTTAGGCTCCCTGGGGAACACTGAAGCTTTCTTT.

Concerning this clone: Within the sample, other DNA sequences also encode this same CDR3. The chain has TRBV12-5 and TRBJ1-1, with D uncertain. Germline assignment: CDR1 LGHNT and CDR2 FRNRAP. The CDR3 totals 11 residues. V lost 6 bases and J lost 2, with 4 bases in between. Here the CDR3 reads CASGINTEAFF. In DNA form, the CDR3 reads TGTGCTAGTGGAATTAACACTGAAGCTTTCTTT.

The genes are TRBV3-1 (or the pseudogene TRBV3-2) and TRBJ2-7; 7 nucleotides agree with TRBD1. Germline values: CDR1 LGHDT, CDR2 YNNKEL (reference sequence). This CDR3 spans 16 amino acids. Unmatched junction bases numbered 14, after V lost 8 bases and J lost 1 base. DNA of the CDR3: TGTGCCAGCGGACAGACTCCCGGGACAGCGTCCTACGAGCAGTACTTC. This translates into CASGQTPGTASYEQYF.

Turning to this clone: Distinct nucleotide sequences in the sample also encode this CDR3. The chain is built from TRBV6-5 and TRBJ1-1, with a weak D call TRBD1 (6 bases). The germline V and J ends were trimmed by 0 bases and 2 bases, with 10 bases remaining between them. CDR1 and CDR2 from the germline V gene are MNHEY and SVGAGI. The CDR3 has 15 residues. In DNA form, the CDR3 reads TGTGCCAGCAGTTACTCACGGGGGCGAAACACTGAAGCTTTCTTT. Protein product: CASSYSRGRNTEAFF.

The rearrangement joins TRBV2 to TRBJ2-1; 12 nucleotides agree with TRBD2. With V trimmed by 6 bases and J by 7 bases, 7 bases remained unmatched. CDR1 and CDR2 (germline): SNHLY, FYNNEI. This CDR3 has 15 amino acids. CDR3 sequence reads: CASRWGLAGPNEQFF. CDR3 nucleotide sequence: TGTGCCAGCAGGTGGGGACTAGCGGGTCCAAATGAGCAGTTCTTC.

The chain uses TRBV12-3 or TRBV12-4 and TRBJ2-1, with D possibly TRBD2 on 5 matching bases. The CDR3 has 13 amino acids. V lost 5 bases, J lost 3 bases, and 8 bases lay in between. The chain's CDR3 is CASSQLVYNEQFF. The CDR3, as DNA: TGTGCCAGCAGTCAACTAGTCTACAATGAGCAGTTCTTC.

V is TRBV14 and J is TRBJ2-3, with D possibly called TRBD1 or TRBD2 (5 bases each). Trimming stripped 3 bases from V and 5 bases from J, with 21 bases between. CDR1 is SGHDN, CDR2 FVKESK, per germline. There are 17 residues in the CDR3. The CDR3 here is CASSQAGTVLTGDTQYF. The CDR3 DNA is TGTGCCAGCAGCCAGGCAGGGACCGTTCTTACGGGAGATACGCAGTATTTT.

The chain recombines TRBV19 with TRBJ2-5; the match to TRBD1 covers 10 bases. Trimming at V came to 9 bases and at J to 5 bases, leaving 9 bases not matched to a gene. CDR1 LNHDA and CDR2 SQIVND come from the germline V gene (reference sequence). The CDR3 is 14 amino acids. CDR3 residues: CASTDRGRGETQYF. CDR3 bases: TGTGCCAGCACCGACAGGGGGCGGGGGGAGACCCAGTACTTC.

The chain couples TRBV7-2 to TRBJ2-2, with 7 bases lining up with TRBD2. Germline trimming cut 5 bases from V and 8 bases from J; bases unmatched to any gene: 8. This CDR3 has 14 amino acids. Germline CDR1 is SGHTA and CDR2 is FQGNSA. DNA of the CDR3: TGTGCCAGCAGCCTAAGCGGGGAGGGTGGGGAGCTGTTTTTT. It yields the protein CASSLSGEGGELFF.

The chain has TRBV6-2 or TRBV6-3 and TRBJ2-1; TRBD2 agrees at 10 bases. The trim removed 4 bases at V and 5 bases at J, leaving 8 bases unmatched. The CDR3 contains 16 residues. Germline V CDR1 and CDR2: MNHEY, SVGEGT. The CDR3 loop reads CASSSLLAGDDNEQFF. In nucleotides, the CDR3 is TGTGCCAGCAGTTCCCTCCTAGCGGGGGACGACAATGAGCAGTTCTTC.

This clone was recorded a few times. This chain connects TRBV28 to TRBJ1-5; perhaps TRBD1 as D (6 bases). CDR3 length equals 13 residues. Germline CDR1 reads MDHEN; CDR2 reads SYDVKM. V lost 5 bases to trimming and J lost 7 bases, with 12 bases between them. Written as DNA, the CDR3 is TGTGCCAGCAGTGGGGGGGCGGAACAGCCCCAGCATTTT. This translates into CASSGGAEQPQHF.

The chain is built from TRBV11-3 and TRBJ2-1; 7 bases are shared with TRBD2. This CDR3 has 18 amino acids. V trimming: 0 bases; J trimming: 7 bases; junction bases outside the gene matches: 15. Germline V gene sequence: CDR1 SGHNT, CDR2 YENEEA. Here the CDR3 reads CASSLEGSLAGVVNEQFF. CDR3 nucleotide sequence: TGTGCCAGCAGCTTAGAAGGGTCCCTGGCGGGGGTGGTTAATGAGCAGTTCTTC.

The J gene is TRBJ1-1, the V gene TRBV6-5; 9 bases align to TRBD1. In germline, CDR1 is MNHEY, CDR2 SVGAGI. The junction had 7 bases not matched to a gene; V was cut back by 6 bases and J by 11 bases. The CDR3 totals 12 residues. Here the CDR3 DNA reads TGTGCCAGCAGACCGGGGACAGGGAGGGCTTTCTTT. This gives the protein CASRPGTGRAFF.

In its sample, this clone was seen once. The rearrangement links TRBV6-5 to TRBJ2-4; D ambiguous. This CDR3 region has 14 residues. Germline-derived CDR1 and CDR2 are MNHEY and SVGAGI. The V end was cut by 7 bases, the J end by 0 bases, with 10 bases between. The CDR3 loop is CASIRPLAKNIQYF. CDR3 DNA: TGTGCCAGCATTAGGCCTCTAGCCAAAAACATTCAGTACTTC.

The rearrangement uses TRBV5-5 and TRBJ2-7; 7 bases map to TRBD1. This CDR3 region has 18 residues. CDR1 SGHKS and CDR2 YYEKEE come from the germline V gene (reference sequence). V lost 7 bases to trimming and J lost 3 bases; unmatched junction nucleotides: 22. For the CDR3, the DNA is TGTGCCAGCGGGCTCCAGGGGGATCGGGCTCTCGGGCTCTACGAGCAGTACTTC. Its translation: CASGLQGDRALGLYEQYF.

V and J are TRBV6-2 or TRBV6-3 and TRBJ2-3; D is uncertain. V lost 2 bases, J lost 2 bases, and 11 bases lay in between. CDR1 is MNHEY and CDR2 is SVGEGT in the germline V gene. This CDR3 has 15 residues. The CDR3 DNA follows: TGTGCCAGCAGTTACGGAAAGGCGACCACAGATACGCAGTATTTT. This sequence encodes CASSYGKATTDTQYF.

The chain uses TRBV5-4 and TRBJ2-3, with D perhaps matching TRBD1 or TRBD2 (5 bases each). The V end lost 7 bases, the J end lost 2 bases, and 14 bases lay between the germline ends. CDR1 and CDR2 (germline): SGHNT, YYREEE (reference sequence). The CDR3 is 14 amino acids. CDR3 nucleotides: TGTGCCAGCGGGGGAGCAAATCCCACAGATACGCAGTATTTT. Translating it yields CASGGANPTDTQYF.

This clone was counted a single time. The chain recombines TRBV30 with TRBJ2-2; TRBD2 might be the D (6 bases). Per germline, CDR1 GTSNPN and CDR2 SVGIG (reference sequence). The CDR3 has 14 amino acids. V was trimmed by 3 bases and J by 6 bases, leaving 14 bases between them. The CDR3 DNA sequence: TGTGCCTGGAGGGACTACCCGGGGGCCGGGGAGCTGTTTTTT. Residues: CAWRDYPGAGELFF.

The chain joins TRBV27 to TRBJ1-2; D might be TRBD1 (6 bases). This CDR3 comprises 15 residues. The germline gives CDR1 MNHEY, CDR2 SMNVEV (reference sequence). V lost 3 bases and J lost 7, with 18 bases in between. The CDR3 bases are TGTGCCAGCAGTTTGCTCCAACAGGGAGGTGGTGGCTACACCTTC. This sequence encodes CASSLLQQGGGGYTF.

V is TRBV11-2 and J is TRBJ2-7; the match to TRBD2 covers 11 bases. Unmatched junction bases numbered 4, after V lost 2 bases and J lost 4 bases. CDR3 length equals 15 residues. Looked up from germline, CDR1 is SGHAT and CDR2 is FQNNGV. This chain's CDR3 is CASSLLLAGGYEQYF. CDR3 sequence (DNA): TGTGCCAGCAGCTTATTGCTAGCGGGGGGATACGAGCAGTACTTC.

This chain joins TRBV6-1 and TRBJ1-4; a weak D match, TRBD1 (5 bases). The CDR3 totals 16 residues. Germline-derived CDR1 and CDR2 are MNHNS and SASEGT. Trimming took off 4 bases at V and 8 bases at J, with 20 bases between the two ends. CDR3: CASSGFREIREEKLFF. CDR3 in DNA: TGTGCCAGCAGTGGCTTCCGGGAGATCAGGGAAGAAAAACTGTTTTTT.

The V call is TRBV5-1, the J call TRBJ2-1; maybe TRBD2 (6 bases). Deletions cut 0 bases from V and 3 bases from J, with 13 bases between. The germline V gene has CDR1 SGHRS and CDR2 YFSETQ. The CDR3 totals 16 residues. The CDR3 region is CASSLAGDLSYNEQFF. For the CDR3, the DNA is TGCGCCAGCAGCTTGGCCGGGGACTTGAGCTACAATGAGCAGTTCTTC.